A selection of T cell receptor beta chains follows, all from one sample in a study of T cells in Graves' hyperthyroidism and ophthalmopathy. TCRdb recomputed calls from the multiplex PCR reads with MiXCR, one row per CDR3 protein. The table has about 420,000 distinct CDR3 sequences, less than 20% seen once. Sequences were obtained from blood. Source of these receptors: a woman aged 18 to 35 with Graves' hyperthyroidism. CDR3s include the opening cysteine and the closing phenylalanine or tryptophan. Each record gives: clone size, D gene, J gene, V gene, CDR3 protein, CDR3 DNA. The D gene is left open where the match is weak. A row's size may be missing; if present it is once, few, many or a size class.

many . TRBJ1-1 TRBV20-1 CSARGLSGLNTEAFF TGCAGTGCTAGAGGGCTGAGCGGGCTGAACACTGAAGCTTTCTTT
many . TRBJ2-5 TRBV20-1 CSARGRQLQETQYF TGCAGTGCTAGGGGACGACAGTTACAAGAGACCCAGTACTTC
many TRBD2 TRBJ2-2 TRBV20-1 CSARDGTSGGARTGELFF TGCAGTGCTAGAGATGGAACTAGCGGGGGGGCCCGAACCGGGGAGCTGTTTTTT
many . TRBJ1-1 TRBV4-2 CASSQARGGTNTEAFF TGTGCCAGCAGCCAAGCCCGGGGGGGGACGAACACTGAAGCTTTCTTT
few TRBD1 TRBJ2-2 TRBV10-3 CAIRSGTGVGTGELFF TGTGCCATCAGGTCCGGGACAGGGGTAGGCACCGGGGAGCTGTTTTTT
many . TRBJ1-5 TRBV5-6 CASSRQEEGDNQPQHF TGTGCCAGCTCGAGACAGGAGGAAGGGGACAATCAGCCCCAGCATTTT
many . TRBJ1-2 TRBV29-1 CSVDGPLNYGYTF TGCAGCGTCGACGGACCGTTAAACTATGGCTACACCTTC
many . TRBJ2-1 TRBV19 CASSIDRGSYNEQFF TGTGCCAGTAGTATAGACAGGGGTTCCTACAATGAGCAGTTCTTC
few TRBD2 TRBJ2-3 TRBV5-1 CVSSLAPTSGSLSDTQYF TGCGTCAGCAGCTTGGCCCCGACTAGCGGGAGTCTTTCAGATACGCAGTATTTT
few . TRBJ1-3 TRBV5-1 CASSTQASGNTIYF TGCGCCAGCAGCACACAGGCCTCTGGAAACACCATATATTTT
many TRBD1 TRBJ1-1 TRBV27 CASSWDSLNTEAFF TGTGCCAGCAGTTGGGACAGCCTGAACACTGAAGCTTTCTTT
many . TRBJ1-1 TRBV9 CASSADQGMNTEAFF TGTGCCAGCAGCGCCGACCAGGGTATGAACACTGAAGCTTTCTTT
. TRBD1 TRBJ1-5 TRBV4-3 CASSQGTGGITYQPQHF TGCGCCAGCAGCCAAGGGACAGGGGGTATAACATATCAGCCCCAGCATTTT
many TRBD2 TRBJ2-5 TRBV6-1 CASSPTSGAETQYF TGTGCCAGCAGCCCGACTAGCGGGGCGGAGACCCAGTACTTC
many TRBD2 TRBJ2-5 TRBV18 CASSPPLNSGRAETQYF TGTGCCAGCTCACCACCGTTAAATAGCGGGAGGGCGGAGACCCAGTACTTC
few . TRBJ2-6 TRBV15 CATSRDHLLGAGANVLTF TGTGCCACCAGCAGAGACCACCTGCTGGGGGCTGGGGCCAACGTCCTGACTTTC
few . TRBJ2-1 TRBV5-1 CASSLVQVDNEQFF TGCGCCAGCAGCTTGGTGCAGGTAGACAATGAGCAGTTCTTC
. TRBD1 TRBJ1-5 TRBV7-2 CASSPGQGAGQPQHF TGTGCCAGCAGCCCCGGACAGGGGGCGGGTCAGCCCCAGCATTTT
many . TRBJ2-7 TRBV9 CASSPFPSDRLVQYF TGTGCCAGCTCACCCTTCCCCAGCGACCGATTGGTGCAGTACTTC
many . TRBJ2-3 TRBV29-1 CSVETWTAPTDTQYF TGCAGCGTTGAAACCTGGACCGCTCCAACAGATACGCAGTATTTT
many . TRBJ2-1 TRBV2 CATESPSPHEQFF TGTGCCACCGAGAGCCCATCGCCCCATGAGCAGTTCTTC
many . TRBJ1-2 TRBV7-9 CASSSGQTFQFGYTF TGTGCCAGCAGTTCTGGACAGACATTTCAGTTTGGCTACACCTTC
few . TRBJ1-3 TRBV19 CASSIRGFSGNTIYF TGTGCCAGTAGTATAAGAGGATTCTCTGGAAACACCATATATTTT
. . TRBJ2-3 TRBV6-1 CASTAGARRTDTQYF TGTGCCAGCACCGCGGGGGCGCGAAGGACAGATACGCAGTATTTT
many TRBD1 TRBJ1-3 TRBV7-3 CASSPQNPGGSGNTIYF TGTGCCAGCAGCCCACAGAACCCAGGGGGATCTGGAAACACCATATATTTT
many TRBD1 TRBJ1-6 TRBV16 CASSHKQGSRSPLHF TGTGCCAGCAGCCACAAACAGGGGTCGCGGTCACCCCTCCACTTT